The entry that follows covers one T cell receptor (beta chain) sequence. The antigen is unknown. The data were produced by immunoSEQ multiplex PCR, yet TCRdb's version contains in-frame clones alone and is incomplete. The sample has thousands of clones, approximately 80% seen once; the top ten hold 2.5% to 3.5%. V lost 8 bases, J lost 8 bases, and 7 bases lay in between. Germline V gene data show CDR1 as SNHLY and CDR2 as FYNNEI. CDR3 length: 10 amino acids. This specimen belongs to a study of immune evolution from preneoplasia to lung adenocarcinoma. Study-level points and caveats: Top clone share appeared to fall from AAH through AIS, MIA, adenocarcinoma. Later-stage lesions seemingly showed higher T cell density and diversity than normal lung.

J is TRBJ2-1 and V is TRBV2, with D hard to call. This clonotype was obtained from a person aged 55-75 years with lung adenocarcinoma. Specimen: FFPE minimally invasive lung adenocarcinoma tissue. The CDR3 spells CASGLDEQFF. The CDR3 nucleotides read TGTGCCAGCGGGTTAGATGAGCAGTTCTTC.